What follows describes a single T cell receptor beta chain. In the original processing: Amplifying reference gene primers gave estimates of nucleated cell counts. Data came from immunoSEQ multiplex PCR; TCRdb stores just in-frame clones and leaves some out. The DNA was the basis for D and trimming; V, J and clone size are from that table. The table lists about 220,000 clones, roughly 88% of them singletons. Germline V gene sequence: CDR1 MNHEY, CDR2 SVGAGI. The CDR3 totals 16 residues. V was pared by 0 bases and J by 5 bases, with 9 bases of the junction left unmatched. This entry is derived from a study of blood T cell repertoires in COVID-19. Study-level information: Material from acute and convalescent COVID-19 was sourced from the United States, Italy and Spain.

Residents of about two dozen US areas, aged about 18 to 95 years, made up the participants. The sequencing input was PBMCs or T cells enriched from blood (not recorded which). The sequence was collected from a woman aged 40 to 50 with acute COVID-19. The rearrangement uses TRBV6-5 and TRBJ2-5, with 7 positions matching TRBD1. The CDR3 region has the DNA TGTGCCAGCAGTTACTCGACAGGGCTCCCCGGGGAGACCCAGTACTTC. The encoded protein is CASSYSTGLPGETQYF.